The present T cell receptor beta chain was sequenced within a study of siplizumab effects on memory and regulatory T cells. Overall study findings and caveats: The authors could not assign a naive or memory phenotype to roughly 80-95% of proliferating CD4+ or CD8+ clones.

Germline V gene lookup returns CDR1 ENHRY and CDR2 SYGVKD. With 5 bases removed from V and 0 bases from J, the gap between germline ends came to 11 bases. This CDR3 region has 15 residues. TCR templates numbering 75,000 to 100,000 were assayed per sample. The method was immunoSEQ multiplex PCR; TCRdb's version includes in-frame clones alone and lacks a portion of them. The sample records roughly 100,000 clones, about 93% being singletons. Points on this clone: The antigen remains unidentified.

The specimen sequenced was CD4+ T cells sorted from blood. This receptor was identified in a human donor in good health. The V gene is TRBV10-3, the J gene TRBJ1-3; weak D call: TRBD1 (5 bases). The CDR3 DNA reads as TGTGCCATCAGTAAGGACATGGTCTCTGGAAACACCATATATTTT. It is translated as CAISKDMVSGNTIYF.